This T cell receptor (beta chain) was sequenced in a study of blood T cell repertoires in COVID-19. Study details: Donors in the United States, Italy and Spain gave samples during acute or convalescent COVID-19. The analysed material was cDNA or gDNA that came from T cells, B-cell-depleted T cells, or PBMCs.

Methods used by the authors: Amplified reference gene primers provided the basis for estimating nucleated cell counts. Generated by immunoSEQ multiplex PCR, the TCRdb table keeps only in-frame clones and is missing some. V, J and clone size derive from that table, while D and trimming were established from the DNA sequence. This sample yields approximately 100,000 clones, of which approximately 90% are seen a single time; approximately 15% belongs to the top ten. The V end was cut by 4 bases, the J end by 4 bases, with 17 bases between. The CDR3 is made up of 16 amino acids. CDR1 SGHDN and CDR2 FVKESK come from the germline V gene. Only a few counts were recorded for this clone.

This rearrangement joins TRBV14 to TRBJ2-1; possible D gene TRBD1, 5 bases. The sequencing input was peripheral blood. The TCR comes from a man aged 45-65 years with acute or convalescent COVID-19. This CDR3 is CASSRAAGLGYNEQFF. The CDR3 nucleotides are TGTGCCAGCAGCCGGGCGGCAGGGCTGGGGTACAATGAGCAGTTCTTC.